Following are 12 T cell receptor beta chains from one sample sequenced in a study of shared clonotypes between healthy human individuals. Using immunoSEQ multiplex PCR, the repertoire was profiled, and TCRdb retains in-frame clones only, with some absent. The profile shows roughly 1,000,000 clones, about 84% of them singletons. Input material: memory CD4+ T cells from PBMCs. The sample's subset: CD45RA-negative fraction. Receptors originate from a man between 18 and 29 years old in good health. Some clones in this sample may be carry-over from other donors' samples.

CDR3 amino acids: CASSFRGRGDTEAFF. The DNA of the CDR3 is TGTGCCAGCAGCTTCCGGGGCAGGGGGGACACTGAAGCTTTCTTT. The chain combines TRBV11-2 with TRBJ1-1; 7 nucleotides line up with TRBD1. CDR1 and CDR2 from the germline V gene are SGHAT and FQNNGV. Trimming took 3 bases from V and 3 from J; bases not matched to a gene: 7. CDR3 length: 15 amino acids.

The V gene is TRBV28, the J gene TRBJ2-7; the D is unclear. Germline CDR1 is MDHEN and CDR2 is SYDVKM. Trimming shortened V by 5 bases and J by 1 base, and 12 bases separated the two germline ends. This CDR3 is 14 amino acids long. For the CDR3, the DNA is TGTGCCAGCAGTACACCGGGTGGGTCCTACGAGCAGTACTTC. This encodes CASSTPGGSYEQYF. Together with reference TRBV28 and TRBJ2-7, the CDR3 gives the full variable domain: DVKVTQSSRYLVKRTGEKVFLECVQDMDHENMFWYRQDPGLGLRLIYFSYDVKMKEKGDIPEGYSVSREKKERFSLILESASTNQTSMYLCASSTPGGSYEQYFGPGTRLTVT.

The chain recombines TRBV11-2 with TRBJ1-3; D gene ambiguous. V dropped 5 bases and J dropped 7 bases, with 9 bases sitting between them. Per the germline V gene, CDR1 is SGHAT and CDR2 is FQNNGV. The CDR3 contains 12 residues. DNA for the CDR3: TGTGCCAGCAGCCCTAACGTGAACACCATATATTTT. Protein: CASSPNVNTIYF.

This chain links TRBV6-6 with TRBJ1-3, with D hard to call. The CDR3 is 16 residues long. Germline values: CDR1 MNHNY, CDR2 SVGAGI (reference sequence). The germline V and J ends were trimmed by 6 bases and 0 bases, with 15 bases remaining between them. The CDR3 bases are TGTGCCAGCAGGGCGTTTGGGAGTCGCTCTGGAAACACCATATATTTT. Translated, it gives CASRAFGSRSGNTIYF.

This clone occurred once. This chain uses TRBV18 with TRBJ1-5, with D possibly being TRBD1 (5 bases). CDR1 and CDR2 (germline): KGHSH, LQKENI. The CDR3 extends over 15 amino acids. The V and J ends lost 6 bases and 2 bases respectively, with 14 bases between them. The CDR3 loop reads CASSHGTPGNQPQHF. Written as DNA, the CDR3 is TGTGCCAGCTCTCACGGGACCCCAGGCAATCAGCCCCAGCATTTT.

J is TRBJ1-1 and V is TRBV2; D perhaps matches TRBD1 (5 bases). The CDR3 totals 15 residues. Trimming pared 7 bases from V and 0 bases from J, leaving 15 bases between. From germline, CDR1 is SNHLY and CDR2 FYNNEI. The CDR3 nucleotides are TGTGCCAGCAATGGTCTGGGGACGGTGAACACTGAAGCTTTCTTT. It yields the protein CASNGLGTVNTEAFF.

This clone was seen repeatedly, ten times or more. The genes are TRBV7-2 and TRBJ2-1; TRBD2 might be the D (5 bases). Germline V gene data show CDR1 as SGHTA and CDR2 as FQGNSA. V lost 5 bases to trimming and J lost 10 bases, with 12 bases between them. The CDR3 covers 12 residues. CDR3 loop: CASSLQRREQFF. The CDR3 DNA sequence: TGTGCCAGCAGCCTCCAGCGGAGAGAGCAGTTCTTC.

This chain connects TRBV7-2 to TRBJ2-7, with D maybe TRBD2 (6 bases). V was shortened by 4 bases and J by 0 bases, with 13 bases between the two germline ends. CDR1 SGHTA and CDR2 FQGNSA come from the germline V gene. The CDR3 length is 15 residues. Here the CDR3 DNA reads TGTGCCAGCAGCTCCGGGACCGGGAGCTCCTACGAGCAGTACTTC. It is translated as CASSSGTGSSYEQYF.

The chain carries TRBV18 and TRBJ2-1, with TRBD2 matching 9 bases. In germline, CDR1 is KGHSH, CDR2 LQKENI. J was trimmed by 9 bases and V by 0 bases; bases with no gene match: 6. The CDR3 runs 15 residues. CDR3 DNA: TGTGCCAGCTCACCACCTAGCGGGAGATTGGGTGAGCAGTTCTTC. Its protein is CASSPPSGRLGEQFF.

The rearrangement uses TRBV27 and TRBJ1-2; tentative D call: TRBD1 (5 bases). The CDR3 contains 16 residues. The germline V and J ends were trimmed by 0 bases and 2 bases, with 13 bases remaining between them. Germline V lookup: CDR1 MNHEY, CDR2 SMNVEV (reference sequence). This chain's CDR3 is CASSLSRVRGNYGYTF. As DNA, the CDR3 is TGTGCCAGCAGTTTATCCCGCGTCCGGGGCAACTATGGCTACACCTTC.

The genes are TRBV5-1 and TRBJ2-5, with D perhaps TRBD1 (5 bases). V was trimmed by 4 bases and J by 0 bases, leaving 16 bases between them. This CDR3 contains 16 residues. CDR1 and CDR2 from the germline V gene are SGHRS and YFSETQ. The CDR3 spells CASSATGLLYQETQYF. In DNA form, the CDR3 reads TGCGCCAGCAGCGCAACAGGTCTATTGTACCAAGAGACCCAGTACTTC.

The CDR3 nucleotides read TGTGCCAGCAGTGAACAGGGTACCACAGAAGGCTACACCTTC. This codes for CASSEQGTTEGYTF. The rearrangement links TRBV2 to TRBJ1-2; weak D call: TRBD1 (5 bases). V lost 2 bases and J lost 8, with 15 bases in between. Germline CDR1 and CDR2: SNHLY and FYNNEI. This CDR3 has 14 residues.